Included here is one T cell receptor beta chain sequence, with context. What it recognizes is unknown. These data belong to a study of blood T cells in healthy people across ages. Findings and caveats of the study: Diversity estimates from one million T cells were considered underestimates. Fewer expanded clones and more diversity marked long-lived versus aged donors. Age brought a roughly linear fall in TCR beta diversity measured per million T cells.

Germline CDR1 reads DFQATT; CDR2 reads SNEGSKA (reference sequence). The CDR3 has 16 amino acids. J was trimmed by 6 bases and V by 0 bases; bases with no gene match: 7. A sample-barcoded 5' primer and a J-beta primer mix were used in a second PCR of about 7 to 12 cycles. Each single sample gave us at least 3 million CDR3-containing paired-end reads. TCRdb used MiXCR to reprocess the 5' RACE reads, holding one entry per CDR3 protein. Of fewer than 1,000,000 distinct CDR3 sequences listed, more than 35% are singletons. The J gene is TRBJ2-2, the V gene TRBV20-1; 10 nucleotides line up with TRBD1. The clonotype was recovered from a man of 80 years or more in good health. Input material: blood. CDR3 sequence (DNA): TGCAGTGCTAGAGATCGGGGGACAGGGGTACCCGGGGAGCTGTTTTTT. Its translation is CSARDRGTGVPGELFF.